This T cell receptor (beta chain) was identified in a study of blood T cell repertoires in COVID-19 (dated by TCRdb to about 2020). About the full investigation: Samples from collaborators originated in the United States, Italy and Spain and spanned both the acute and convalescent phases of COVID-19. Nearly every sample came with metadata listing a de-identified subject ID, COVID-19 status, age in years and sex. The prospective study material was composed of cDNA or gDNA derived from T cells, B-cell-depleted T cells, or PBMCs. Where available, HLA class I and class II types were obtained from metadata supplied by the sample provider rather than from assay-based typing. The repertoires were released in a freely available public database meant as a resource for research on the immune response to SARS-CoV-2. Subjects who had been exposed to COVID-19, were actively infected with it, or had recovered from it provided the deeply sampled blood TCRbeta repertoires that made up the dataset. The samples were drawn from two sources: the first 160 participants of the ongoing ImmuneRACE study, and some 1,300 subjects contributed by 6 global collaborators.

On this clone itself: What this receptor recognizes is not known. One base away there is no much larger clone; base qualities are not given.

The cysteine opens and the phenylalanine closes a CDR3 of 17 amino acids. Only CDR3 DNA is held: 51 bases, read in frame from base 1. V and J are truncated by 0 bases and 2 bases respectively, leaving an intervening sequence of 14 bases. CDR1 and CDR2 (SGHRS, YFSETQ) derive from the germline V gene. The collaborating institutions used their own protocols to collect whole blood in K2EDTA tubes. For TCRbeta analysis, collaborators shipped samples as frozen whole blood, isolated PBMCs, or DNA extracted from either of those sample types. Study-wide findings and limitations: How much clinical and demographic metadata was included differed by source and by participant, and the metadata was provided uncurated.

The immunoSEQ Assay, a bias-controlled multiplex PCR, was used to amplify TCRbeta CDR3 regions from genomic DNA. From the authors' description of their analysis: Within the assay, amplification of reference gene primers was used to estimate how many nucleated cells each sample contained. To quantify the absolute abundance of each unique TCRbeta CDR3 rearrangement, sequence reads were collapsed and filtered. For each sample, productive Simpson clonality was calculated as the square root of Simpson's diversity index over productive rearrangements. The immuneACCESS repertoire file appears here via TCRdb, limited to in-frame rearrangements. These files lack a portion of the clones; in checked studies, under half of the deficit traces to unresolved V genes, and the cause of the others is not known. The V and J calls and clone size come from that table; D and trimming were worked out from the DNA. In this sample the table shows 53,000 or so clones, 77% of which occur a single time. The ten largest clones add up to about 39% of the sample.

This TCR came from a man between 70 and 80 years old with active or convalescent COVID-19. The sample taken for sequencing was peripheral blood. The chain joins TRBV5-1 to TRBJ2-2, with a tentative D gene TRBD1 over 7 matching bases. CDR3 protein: CASSLAAGQTNTGELFF. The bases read TGCGCCAGCAGCTTGGCCGCGGGACAGACCAACACCGGGGAGCTGTTTTTT.